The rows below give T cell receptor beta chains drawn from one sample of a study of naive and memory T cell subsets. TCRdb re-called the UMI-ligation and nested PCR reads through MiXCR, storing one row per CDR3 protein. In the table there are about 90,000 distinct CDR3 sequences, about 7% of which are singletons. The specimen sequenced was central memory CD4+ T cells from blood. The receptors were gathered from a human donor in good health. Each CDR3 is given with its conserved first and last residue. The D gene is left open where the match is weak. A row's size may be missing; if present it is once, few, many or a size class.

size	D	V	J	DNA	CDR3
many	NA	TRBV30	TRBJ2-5	TGTGCCTGGAGTGTAGCTGGGGGAAAGACCCAGTACTTC	CAWSVAGGKTQYF
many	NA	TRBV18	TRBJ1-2	TGTGCCAGCTCTGGGGACCTACAGACCAACTATGGCTACACCTTC	CASSGDLQTNYGYTF
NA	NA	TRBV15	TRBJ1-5	TGTGCCACCAGCGAATTCTCAAGCAATCAGCCCCAGCATTTT	CATSEFSSNQPQHF
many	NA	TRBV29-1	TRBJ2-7	TGCAGCGCCGGACGTCAGGGTGCCTACGAGCAGTACTTC	CSAGRQGAYEQYF
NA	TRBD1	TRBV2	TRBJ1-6	TGTGCCAGCCAGGGACAGGGTGATTCACCCCTCCACTTT	CASQGQGDSPLHF
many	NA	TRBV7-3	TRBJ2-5	TGTGCCAGCAGCTTAAATGGCCTCACGGGAGAGACCCAGTACTTC	CASSLNGLTGETQYF
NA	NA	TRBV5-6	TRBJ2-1	TGTGCCAGCAGCTTGTCATTCGGCAGGGGCGGGGTAGGTGAGCAGTTCTTC	CASSLSFGRGGVGEQFF
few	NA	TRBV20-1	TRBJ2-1	TGCAGTGCTACCGACAGCCTTTCCTACAATGAGCAGTTCTTC	CSATDSLSYNEQFF
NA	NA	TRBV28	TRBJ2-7	TGTGCCAGCTCCAGGGGCTCGGGGGAGGCCTACGAGCAGTACTTC	CASSRGSGEAYEQYF
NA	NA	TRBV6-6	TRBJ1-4	TGTGCCAGCAGTCCTTGGACCGGCCGGGCCGAAAAACTGTTTTTT	CASSPWTGRAEKLFF
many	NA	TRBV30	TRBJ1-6	TGTGCCTGGAGTGTGGGGGCGCGTTCACCCCTCCACTTT	CAWSVGARSPLHF
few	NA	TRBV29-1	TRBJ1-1	TGCAGCGTAAGTCAGGGTCAGACTGAAGCTTTCTTT	CSVSQGQTEAFF
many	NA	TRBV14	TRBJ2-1	TGTGCCAGCAGCCAAACTACCCGGGGTGAGCAGTTCTTC	CASSQTTRGEQFF
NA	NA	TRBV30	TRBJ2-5	TGTGCCTGGAGTAATAGGGTCAAGCAAGAGACCCAGTACTTC	CAWSNRVKQETQYF
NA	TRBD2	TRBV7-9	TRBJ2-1	TGTGCCAGCAGCGACCGGACTAGCGGGAGCGGCAATGAGCAGTTCTTC	CASSDRTSGSGNEQFF
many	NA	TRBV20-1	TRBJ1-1	TGCAGTGCTCCCCTTTTCCCCAAATCCACTGAAGCTTTCTTT	CSAPLFPKSTEAFF